The next 27 T cell receptor beta chains were all read from a single sample in a study of blood T cells in healthy people across ages. Together with a sample-barcoded 5' primer, a J-beta primer mix was included in a second PCR lasting about 6 to 11 cycles. TCRdb re-analysed the 5' RACE reads in MiXCR, keeping a single row per CDR3 protein. The sample yields approximately 1.5 million distinct CDR3 sequences, roughly 32% seen once. The material sequenced was blood. The receptors shown here come from a woman younger than 45 in good health.

In this sample, this clonotype turned up once. V usage is TRBV25-1 and J usage is TRBJ1-4, with D possibly TRBD1 on 5 matching bases. V lost 6 bases, J lost 10 bases, and 15 bases lay in between. Germline V lookup: CDR1 MGHDK, CDR2 SYGVNS. The CDR3 sequence is 13 residues long. The CDR3 is CASREEGRRKLFF. CDR3 DNA sequence: TGTGCCAGCAGGGAAGAGGGACGGAGAAAACTGTTTTTT.

This clonotype turned up a few times. V is TRBV25-1 and J is TRBJ1-1; D remains ambiguous. Germline V lookup: CDR1 MGHDK, CDR2 SYGVNS. V lost 2 bases and J lost 1, with 5 bases in between. This CDR3 contains 13 residues. The CDR3 sequence is CASSERKNTEAFF. In DNA, the CDR3 is TGTGCCAGCAGTGAAAGGAAGAACACTGAAGCTTTCTTT.

This clonotype showed up just once. The J gene is TRBJ1-1, the V gene TRBV7-3; 9 bases fit TRBD1. This CDR3 is 15 amino acids long. Trimming took 5 bases from V and 7 from J; bases not matched to a gene: 11. Germline CDR1 and CDR2: SGHTA and FQGTGA. CDR3 residues: CASSLSGQGGGEAFF. The CDR3 nucleotides read TGTGCCAGCAGCCTATCGGGACAGGGAGGGGGTGAAGCTTTCTTT.

The table lists this clonotype with a few counts. The gene calls are TRBV4-2 and TRBJ2-3; D gene ambiguous. Germline V gene data show CDR1 as LGHNA and CDR2 as YNFKEQ. V dropped 1 base and J dropped 6 bases, with 11 bases sitting between them. The CDR3 covers 14 residues. The CDR3 coding sequence is TGTGCCAGCAGCCAAGTGAACGGTTGGGATACGCAGTATTTT. It yields the protein CASSQVNGWDTQYF.

The chain is built from TRBV2 and TRBJ2-3, with D maybe TRBD1 (6 bases). V gave up 0 bases and J gave up 8 bases, with 15 bases separating them. Germline CDR1 reads SNHLY; CDR2 reads FYNNEI. This CDR3 comprises 15 residues. The CDR3 bases are TGTGCCAGCAGTGAAGCTAAGGTGTTAGGGGGTACGCAGTATTTT. It is translated as CASSEAKVLGGTQYF.

In the case of this clonotype: A read error is possible here, since a much larger clone lies one base away. The chain is built from TRBV29-1 and TRBJ2-1; D gene unclear. With 5 bases removed from V and 6 bases from J, the gap between germline ends came to 8 bases. Germline assignment: CDR1 SQVTM and CDR2 ANQGSEA. This CDR3 has 11 residues. Written as DNA, the CDR3 is TGCAGCGTTAGGGATCTCAATGAGCAGTTCTTC. It yields the protein CSVRDLNEQFF.

The chain recombines TRBV12-3 or TRBV12-4 with TRBJ2-1; D may match TRBD1 or TRBD2 (5 bases each). CDR3 length: 15 amino acids. Deletions cut 5 bases from V and 4 bases from J, with 15 bases between. The CDR3 sequence: CASSLGTIIYNEQFF. The CDR3 bases are TGTGCCAGCAGTCTGGGGACCATAATTTACAATGAGCAGTTCTTC.

The chain employs TRBV6-1 and TRBJ2-1; the match to TRBD2 covers 10 bases. J was trimmed by 6 bases and V by 7 bases; bases with no gene match: 6. The CDR3 is 14 amino acids. Germline V lookup: CDR1 MNHNS, CDR2 SASEGT. The DNA of the CDR3 is TGTGCCAGCACCATACTAGCGGGGATCAATGAGCAGTTCTTC. Its protein product is CASTILAGINEQFF.

CDR3 in amino acids: CAISADSYTEAFF. The CDR3 DNA sequence: TGTGCCATCAGTGCCGACAGCTACACTGAAGCTTTCTTT. The chain carries TRBV10-3 and TRBJ1-1, with D perhaps TRBD1 (5 bases). CDR1 is ENHRY, CDR2 SYGVKD, per germline. CDR3 length: 13 amino acids. V lost 4 bases, J lost 3 bases, and 9 bases lay in between.

The J gene is TRBJ2-3, the V gene TRBV7-6; 8 positions agree with TRBD2. The CDR3 length is 17 residues. V was clipped by 2 bases and J by 4 bases; unmatched bases: 11. Germline values: CDR1 SGHVS, CDR2 FNYEAQ. In nucleotides, the CDR3 is TGTGCCAGCAGCTTATACGCCAGGCGGGGGGTTTCAGATACGCAGTATTTT. Translating it yields CASSLYARRGVSDTQYF.

This clonotype has just a few counts. V usage is TRBV5-1 and J usage is TRBJ1-2; 8 bases agree with TRBD1. There are 16 residues in the CDR3. Trimming cost V 4 bases and J 4 bases; bases outside gene matches: 12. Germline-derived CDR1 and CDR2 are SGHRS and YFSETQ. The CDR3 sequence is CASSLRGQGEFYGYTF. CDR3 nucleotides: TGCGCCAGCAGCCTGCGAGGACAGGGAGAGTTCTATGGCTACACCTTC.

This clonotype was detected a few times. The rearrangement links TRBV20-1 to TRBJ1-4; D is uncertain. V lost 0 bases and J lost 6, with 11 bases in between. The CDR3 consists of 14 residues. Per germline, CDR1 DFQATT and CDR2 SNEGSKA (reference sequence). The CDR3 region has the DNA TGCAGTGCTAGAGATGGCTCGACCGATGAAAAACTGTTTTTT. Its protein is CSARDGSTDEKLFF.

The V call is TRBV20-1, the J call TRBJ1-5; TRBD1 matches at 7 bases. The CDR3 is 15 amino acids. With 6 bases clipped from V and 3 bases from J, the junction kept 11 bases outside the gene matches. CDR1 and CDR2 (germline): DFQATT, SNEGSKA (reference sequence). The CDR3 is CSATGQANHNQPQHF. The CDR3 bases are TGCAGTGCAACCGGACAGGCAAATCACAATCAGCCCCAGCATTTT.

This clonotype was counted between two and nine times. The gene calls are TRBV2 and TRBJ2-3; 8 positions match TRBD2. CDR3 length equals 15 residues. V shed 3 bases, J shed 5 bases, and the junction held 7 bases outside the gene matches. CDR1 SNHLY and CDR2 FYNNEI come from the germline V gene. CDR3 residues: CASSDPAGAGDTQYF. Written as DNA, the CDR3 is TGTGCCAGCAGTGATCCAGCGGGGGCGGGAGATACGCAGTATTTT.

The genes are TRBV6-5 and TRBJ2-1, with D perhaps TRBD1 or TRBD2 (5 bases each). Germline CDR1 reads MNHEY; CDR2 reads SVGAGI. The CDR3 consists of 11 residues. The V gene lost 6 bases and the J gene lost 9 bases, with 9 bases spanning the gap. The CDR3 coding sequence is TGTGCCAGCAGCCGGGACCGTGAGCAGTTCTTC. Translated, it gives CASSRDREQFF.

This clonotype showed up just a few times. V gene TRBV7-9 combines with J gene TRBJ2-3; D unresolved. Germline V gene lookup returns CDR1 SEHNR and CDR2 FQNEAQ (reference sequence). This CDR3 has 15 amino acids. The ends were cut back, 6 bases at V and 0 bases at J, with 13 bases in the middle. The CDR3 coding sequence is TGTGCCAGCAGTCGACTTGAGATTAGCACAGATACGCAGTATTTT. Translating gives CASSRLEISTDTQYF.

The V gene is TRBV5-1, the J gene TRBJ2-5; tentatively, D is TRBD2 (6 bases). V lost 4 bases and J lost 5, with 12 bases in between. In germline, CDR1 is SGHRS, CDR2 YFSETQ. This CDR3 has 13 amino acids. This CDR3 is CASSPDYGETQYF. In DNA form, the CDR3 reads TGCGCCAGCAGCCCGGACTACGGGGAGACCCAGTACTTC.

V usage is TRBV6-1 and J usage is TRBJ2-1, with 10 bases aligning to TRBD1. Trimming took 4 bases from V and 3 from J; bases not matched to a gene: 3. Germline V lookup: CDR1 MNHNS, CDR2 SASEGT. The CDR3 contains 15 residues. The CDR3 DNA sequence: TGTGCCAGCAGTGGACAGGGGGCGCGCTACAATGAGCAGTTCTTC. This gives the protein CASSGQGARYNEQFF.

Many counts were recorded for this clonotype. V usage is TRBV10-3 and J usage is TRBJ2-1, with D unclear. Germline lookup yields CDR1 ENHRY and CDR2 SYGVKD. This CDR3 spans 13 amino acids. The germline V and J ends were trimmed by 0 bases and 4 bases, with 4 bases remaining between them. CDR3 nucleotide sequence: TGTGCCATCAGTGAGTCGGCGTACAATGAGCAGTTCTTC. Translating gives CAISESAYNEQFF.

The genes are TRBV10-2 and TRBJ2-5, with 7 bases fitting TRBD2. Looked up from germline, CDR1 is WSHSY and CDR2 is SAAADI. The V and J ends lost 3 bases and 0 bases, in that order; junction bases with no gene match: 4. The length of the CDR3 is 15 residues. For the CDR3, the DNA is TGCGCCAGCAGTGAACGGGGGGAGTACCAAGAGACCCAGTACTTC. It yields the protein CASSERGEYQETQYF.

This clonotype has more than one count but fewer than ten. The rearrangement uses TRBV9 and TRBJ2-1, with D possibly being TRBD1 or TRBD2 (5 bases each). The germline V and J ends were trimmed by 1 base and 5 bases, with 16 bases remaining between them. The CDR3 extends over 16 amino acids. In germline, CDR1 is SGDLS, CDR2 YYNGEE. For the CDR3, the DNA is TGTGCCAGCAGCGTAAGAGGGGACGGAAATCACAATGAGCAGTTCTTC. Translating gives CASSVRGDGNHNEQFF.

Worth noting for this clonotype: A read error may account for a junction end that differs from germline. The rearrangement links TRBV7-9 to TRBJ1-2, with 11 bases lining up with TRBD1. Per germline, CDR1 SEHNR and CDR2 FQNEAQ (reference sequence). The CDR3 contains 18 residues. CDR3 DNA: TGTGCCAGCAGCTTAGAAGTGGGACAGGGGGTATTCGACTATGACTACACCTTC. Amino acids: CASSLEVGQGVFDYDYTF.

J is TRBJ2-3 and V is TRBV4-2, with TRBD2 matching over 9 bases. Germline V gives CDR1 LGHNA, CDR2 YNFKEQ. The CDR3 contains 16 residues. Germline trimming cut 2 bases from V and 4 bases from J; bases unmatched to any gene: 7. CDR3 region: CASSQMAGGPPDTQYF. CDR3 nucleotide sequence: TGTGCCAGCAGCCAAATGGCGGGGGGGCCGCCAGATACGCAGTATTTT.

The V call is TRBV4-2, the J call TRBJ2-7; 9 bases are shared with TRBD1. This CDR3 has 15 amino acids. CDR1 is LGHNA and CDR2 is YNFKEQ in the germline V gene. The V and J ends lost 0 bases and 6 bases, in that order; junction bases with no gene match: 6. CDR3 protein: CASSQEAGQGREQYF. In DNA form, the CDR3 reads TGTGCCAGCAGCCAAGAAGCGGGACAGGGTCGCGAGCAGTACTTC.

This clonotype was observed a handful of times. V is TRBV4-1 and J is TRBJ1-6; D not certain. Trimming pared 8 bases from V and 7 bases from J, leaving 18 bases between. The CDR3 extends over 15 amino acids. Germline V CDR1 and CDR2: MGHRA, YSYEKL. The CDR3 loop reads CASQGPGGNNSPLHF. CDR3 in DNA: TGCGCCAGCCAAGGCCCTGGTGGGAACAATTCACCCCTCCACTTT.

The rearrangement joins TRBV11-2 to TRBJ1-6, with D tentatively TRBD1 (5 bases). Trimming took off 0 bases at V and 12 bases at J, with 9 bases between the two ends. From germline, CDR1 is SGHAT and CDR2 FQNNGV. The CDR3 sequence is 13 residues long. DNA for the CDR3: TGTGCCAGCAGCTTAGATCTGAGGGGACCCCTCCACTTT. Translated: CASSLDLRGPLHF.

This clonotype turned up a few times. The V and J genes are TRBV6-6 and TRBJ1-4, with 9 positions matching TRBD1. Per the germline V gene, CDR1 is MNHNY and CDR2 is SVGAGI (reference sequence). The CDR3 totals 14 residues. V lost 5 bases and J lost 7; bases outside the gene matches: 5. CDR3 in amino acids: CASSAGTGTEKLFF. The CDR3 DNA is TGTGCCAGCAGTGCCGGGACAGGGACTGAAAAACTGTTTTTT.